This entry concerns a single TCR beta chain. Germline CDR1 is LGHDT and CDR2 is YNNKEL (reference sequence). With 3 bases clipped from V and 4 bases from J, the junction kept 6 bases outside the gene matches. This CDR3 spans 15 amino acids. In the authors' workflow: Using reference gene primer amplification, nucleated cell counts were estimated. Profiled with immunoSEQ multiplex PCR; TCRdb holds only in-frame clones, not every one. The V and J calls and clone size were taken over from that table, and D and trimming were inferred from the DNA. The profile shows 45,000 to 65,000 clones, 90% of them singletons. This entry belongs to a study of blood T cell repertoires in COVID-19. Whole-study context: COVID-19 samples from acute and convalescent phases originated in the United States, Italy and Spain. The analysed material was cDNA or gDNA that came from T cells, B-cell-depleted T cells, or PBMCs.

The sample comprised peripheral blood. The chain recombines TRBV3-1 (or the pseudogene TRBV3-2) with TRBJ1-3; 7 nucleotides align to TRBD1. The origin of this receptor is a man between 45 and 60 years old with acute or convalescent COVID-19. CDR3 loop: CASSHQTGPGNTIYF. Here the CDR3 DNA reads TGTGCCAGCAGCCATCAGACAGGGCCCGGAAACACCATATATTTT.